This T cell receptor beta chain is from a study of blood T cell repertoires in COVID-19. Looking at the study overall: From the United States, Italy and Spain came samples of acute and convalescent COVID-19. The analysed material was cDNA or gDNA that came from T cells, B-cell-depleted T cells, or PBMCs.

The sample holds one count of this clone. V was clipped by 4 bases and J by 1 base; unmatched bases: 4. The CDR3 sequence is 16 residues long. Germline V gives CDR1 MDHEN, CDR2 SYDVKM. The assay was immunoSEQ multiplex PCR, and TCRdb's table has in-frame clones only and misses some. In the table there are approximately 260,000 clones, roughly 80% of which are singletons. This TCR was sampled from a woman over 75 with acute or convalescent COVID-19. This chain links TRBV28 with TRBJ2-1, with 10 bases that match TRBD2. Sequencing was carried out using peripheral blood. DNA for the CDR3: TGTGCCAGCAGTTCACTTAGCGGGGGGTCCTACAATGAGCAGTTCTTC. Its protein is CASSSLSGGSYNEQFF.